The 18 T cell receptor beta chains listed next were all sequenced from one sample in a study of cytomegalovirus exposure and HLA in healthy donors. Method: immunoSEQ multiplex PCR; TCRdb's copy keeps in-frame clones and lacks some. The sample has some 140,000 clones, roughly four fifths seen once. The sequencing input was PBMCs. Receptors were obtained from a man under 40 in good health and CMV-seropositive.

A few counts support this clone. CDR3 nucleotide sequence: TGCGCCAGCAGCCTCGACAGCCGGCCTTACAATGAGCAGTTCTTC. It is translated as CASSLDSRPYNEQFF. The chain uses TRBV5-1 and TRBJ2-1; D possibly corresponds to TRBD1 (5 bases). The V end lost 4 bases, the J end lost 4 bases, and 15 bases lay between the germline ends. The CDR3 runs 15 residues. Germline V gene sequence: CDR1 SGHRS, CDR2 YFSETQ. Full variable domain (missing parts from reference TRBV5-1 and TRBJ2-1): KAGVTQTPRYLIKTRGQQVTLSCSPISGHRSVSWYQQTPGQGLQFLFEYFSETQRNKGNFPGRFSGRQFSNSRSEMNVSTLELGDSALYLCASSLDSRPYNEQFFGPGTRLTVL.

The rearrangement joins TRBV7-2 to TRBJ2-3, with 7 bases that match TRBD1. This CDR3 is 12 amino acids long. The J segment lost 4 bases and the V segment lost 8 bases, leaving 3 bases of the junction unmatched. CDR1 SGHTA and CDR2 FQGNSA come from the germline V gene. The CDR3 region is CASGTGADTQYF. The CDR3 region has the DNA TGTGCCAGCGGAACAGGGGCAGATACGCAGTATTTT.

This clone has more than one count but fewer than ten. The rearrangement joins TRBV30 to TRBJ2-7; perhaps TRBD1 as D (6 bases). Germline lookup yields CDR1 GTSNPN and CDR2 SVGIG (reference sequence). The CDR3 spans 16 residues. V lost 1 base and J lost 0, with 16 bases in between. The CDR3 loop is CAWSDPGASSSYEQYF. Here the CDR3 DNA reads TGTGCCTGGAGTGACCCAGGGGCTAGTAGCTCCTACGAGCAGTACTTC. Complete variable domain (other parts from reference TRBV30 and TRBJ2-7): SQTIHQWPATLVQPVGSPLSLECTVEGTSNPNLYWYRQAAGRGLQLLFYSVGIGQISSEVPQNLSASRPQDRQFILSSKKLLLSDSGFYLCAWSDPGASSSYEQYFGPGTRLTVT.

This clone was observed a handful of times. The chain links TRBV7-2 to TRBJ1-2; tentative D call: TRBD1 (5 bases). This CDR3 is 14 amino acids long. Germline V gene sequence: CDR1 SGHTA, CDR2 FQGNSA. Trimming cost V 2 bases and J 2 bases, with 9 bases left between them. In DNA form, the CDR3 reads TGTGCCAGCAGCTTAAGGGAGGGGAACTATGGCTACACCTTC. Residues: CASSLREGNYGYTF. Looking up the rest from reference TRBV7-2 and TRBJ1-2 gives the full variable domain: GAGVSQSPSNKVTEKGKDVELRCDPISGHTALYWYRQSLGQGLEFLIYFQGNSAPDKSGLPSDRFSAERTGGSVSTLTIQRTQQEDSAVYLCASSLREGNYGYTFGSGTRLTVV.

V usage is TRBV9 and J usage is TRBJ2-4; 9 bases line up with TRBD2. Per germline, CDR1 SGDLS and CDR2 YYNGEE. CDR3 length: 19 residues. Unmatched junction bases numbered 10, after V lost 0 bases and J lost 0 bases. In DNA form, the CDR3 reads TGTGCCAGCAGCGTAGAGGCGGCTAGCGGGAATTTAGCCAAAAACATTCAGTACTTC. Encoded protein: CASSVEAASGNLAKNIQYF.

This clone was recorded once. The rearrangement links TRBV7-2 to TRBJ2-3, with TRBD2 identical over 11 bases. Germline values: CDR1 SGHTA, CDR2 FQGNSA. The junction had 13 bases not matched to a gene; V was cut back by 5 bases and J by 0 bases. The CDR3 has 19 residues. The CDR3 reads CASSLTPGTSGTSTDTQYF. The CDR3 coding sequence is TGTGCCAGCAGCCTAACCCCCGGGACTAGCGGTACTAGCACAGATACGCAGTATTTT. The whole variable domain, remainder taken from reference TRBV7-2 and TRBJ2-3, is GAGVSQSPSNKVTEKGKDVELRCDPISGHTALYWYRQSLGQGLEFLIYFQGNSAPDKSGLPSDRFSAERTGGSVSTLTIQRTQQEDSAVYLCASSLTPGTSGTSTDTQYFGPGTRLTVL.

The V gene is TRBV9, the J gene TRBJ1-4; D may be TRBD1 (6 bases). Trimming took 3 bases from V and 3 from J, leaving 9 bases between them. This CDR3 is built from 14 residues. CDR1 is SGDLS and CDR2 is YYNGEE in the germline V gene. The CDR3 region is CASSARQANEKLFF. The CDR3 region has the DNA TGTGCCAGCAGCGCCCGACAGGCTAATGAAAAACTGTTTTTT. Full variable domain (rest looked up from reference TRBV9 and TRBJ1-4): DSGVTQTPKHLITATGQRVTLRCSPRSGDLSVYWYQQSLDQGLQFLIQYYNGEERAKGNILERFSAQQFPDLHSELNLSSLELGDSALYFCASSARQANEKLFFGSGTQLSVL.

The rearrangement links TRBV9 to TRBJ1-1, with 9 positions matching TRBD1. The CDR3 extends over 16 amino acids. The germline gives CDR1 SGDLS, CDR2 YYNGEE. V shed 0 bases, J shed 0 bases, and the junction held 3 bases outside the gene matches. The CDR3 DNA is TGTGCCAGCAGCGTAGGGGACAGGGTCATGAACACTGAAGCTTTCTTT. It yields the protein CASSVGDRVMNTEAFF.

The V and J genes are TRBV5-8 and TRBJ2-7; no clear D. Germline values: CDR1 SGHTS, CDR2 YDEGEE. Deletions cut 0 bases from V and 0 bases from J, with 10 bases between. This CDR3 spans 15 amino acids. CDR3 in DNA: TGTGCCAGCAGCTTGGTATTTAGAGGCTCCTACGAGCAGTACTTC. Amino acids: CASSLVFRGSYEQYF.

Comment on this clone: Other nucleotide sequences in the sample specify the same CDR3. V usage is TRBV29-1 and J usage is TRBJ2-7, with TRBD1 matching 11 bases. The junction had 2 bases not matched to a gene; V was cut back by 4 bases and J by 9 bases. Looked up from germline, CDR1 is SQVTM and CDR2 is ANQGSEA. The CDR3 extends over 11 amino acids. CDR3 protein: CSVAGQGAQYF. The DNA for the CDR3 is TGCAGCGTTGCTGGACAGGGGGCGCAGTACTTC.

In this sample, this clone turned up a few times. This rearrangement joins TRBV2 to TRBJ1-6; D is possibly TRBD1 (5 bases). V was cut by 6 bases and J by 3 bases, with 9 bases left in between. Germline V gene lookup returns CDR1 SNHLY and CDR2 FYNNEI. There are 14 residues in the CDR3. CDR3 DNA sequence: TGTGCCAGCAGGCGGGACTTCTATAATTCACCCCTCCACTTT. Translating gives CASRRDFYNSPLHF.

This clone has only a few counts. V is TRBV4-2 and J is TRBJ2-6; 8 nucleotides line up with TRBD1. Germline CDR1 is LGHNA and CDR2 is YNFKEQ. V trimming: 1 base; J trimming: 0 bases; junction bases outside the gene matches: 2. The CDR3 length is 17 residues. The CDR3 loop is CASSQGTGSSGANVLTF. CDR3 in DNA: TGTGCCAGCAGCCAAGGGACAGGGTCCTCTGGGGCCAACGTCCTGACTTTC.

The rearrangement uses TRBV2 and TRBJ2-1, with 10 nucleotides matching TRBD2. Germline V CDR1 and CDR2: SNHLY, FYNNEI. The CDR3 length is 14 residues. J was trimmed by 11 bases and V by 3 bases; bases with no gene match: 7. The chain's CDR3 is CASSDNGLAVKQFF. In DNA form, the CDR3 reads TGTGCCAGCAGTGACAACGGACTAGCGGTGAAGCAGTTCTTC.

V is TRBV11-2 and J is TRBJ2-3; no definite D call. The CDR3 is 13 residues long. Germline V lookup: CDR1 SGHAT, CDR2 FQNNGV. Trimming left V 1 base short and J 7 bases short, with 9 bases between. The CDR3 here is CASSLGSGNTQYF. In nucleotides, the CDR3 is TGTGCCAGCAGCTTAGGTTCGGGTAATACGCAGTATTTT.

The chain is built from TRBV2 and TRBJ2-4; D unresolved. Between the trimmed V and J ends, which lost 6 bases and 0 bases, there was a span of 9 bases. This CDR3 contains 14 residues. Per the germline V gene, CDR1 is SNHLY and CDR2 is FYNNEI. The CDR3 nucleotides are TGTGCCAGCAGGCAACAGATAGCCAAAAACATTCAGTACTTC. Encoded protein: CASRQQIAKNIQYF. Complete variable domain (other parts from reference TRBV2 and TRBJ2-4): EPEVTQTPSHQVTQMGQEVILRCVPISNHLYFYWYRQILGQKVEFLVSFYNNEISEKSEIFDDQFSVERPDGSNFTLKIRSTKLEDSAMYFCASRQQIAKNIQYFGAGTRLSVL.

The sample holds a few counts of this clone. CDR3 bases: TGTGCCAGCAGCCCCTCGGGGACTGGGGTTGAGACCCAGTACTTC. Protein sequence: CASSPSGTGVETQYF. This chain links TRBV4-2 with TRBJ2-5; perhaps TRBD2 as D (6 bases). V gave up 4 bases and J gave up 5 bases, with 17 bases separating them. Looked up from germline, CDR1 is LGHNA and CDR2 is YNFKEQ. CDR3 length equals 15 residues.

The chain is built from TRBV6-6 and TRBJ1-1; no clear D gene. The germline V gene encodes CDR1 MNHNY and CDR2 SVGAGI (reference sequence). Trimming left V 0 bases short and J 6 bases short, with 8 bases between. The CDR3 totals 13 residues. The CDR3: CASSYSLDSEAFF. DNA for the CDR3: TGTGCCAGCAGTTACTCTCTAGATTCTGAAGCTTTCTTT.

The chain carries TRBV9 and TRBJ2-1; no reliable D call. The CDR3 has 16 residues. V was clipped by 3 bases and J by 4 bases, with 17 bases between them. Germline V gene lookup returns CDR1 SGDLS and CDR2 YYNGEE. Here the CDR3 reads CASSAQTARRYNEQFF. The CDR3 DNA is TGTGCCAGCAGCGCACAAACCGCACGCAGATACAATGAGCAGTTCTTC.